These T cell receptor beta chains were read from a single sample in a study of regulatory T cells in long-lasting Graves disease. TCRdb re-called the multiplex PCR reads with MiXCR, one entry per CDR3 protein. The sample consists of about 470,000 distinct CDR3 sequences, approximately 15% of them appearing once. The same specimen was also included in a second study, on T cells in Graves' hyperthyroidism and ophthalmopathy.

The input for sequencing was peripheral blood mononuclear cells (PBMCs), taken at new diagnosis, from a patient treated with antithyroid drugs. The receptor set was obtained from a woman aged 25 to 45 with Graves disease. Both conserved end residues are part of each CDR3. D genes are given only for firm matches. Clone size is stated in some rows and not others, as once, few, many or a class when expanded.

many TRBD2 TRBJ2-1 TRBV12-3/TRBV12-4 CASRAAGGILNEQFF TGTGCCAGCAGGGCAGCGGGAGGGATACTCAATGAGCAGTTCTTC
many TRBD2 TRBJ2-1 TRBV5-5 CASSTGLAGGNNEQFF TGTGCCAGCAGCACGGGACTAGCGGGAGGAAACAATGAGCAGTTCTTC
many TRBD2 TRBJ2-5 TRBV20-1 CSARDPLTSGRGTQYF TGCAGTGCTAGAGACCCATTGACTAGCGGTCGGGGGACCCAGTACTTC
many TRBD2 TRBJ2-7 TRBV7-9 CASSSVAGGTHEQYF TGTGCCAGCAGCTCTGTAGCGGGAGGAACCCACGAGCAGTACTTC
. TRBD1 TRBJ2-7 TRBV5-1 CASSIGTGVSQLDEQYF TGCGCCAGCAGCATCGGGACAGGGGTTTCCCAACTCGACGAGCAGTACTTC
many . TRBJ1-1 TRBV18 CASSPREMRDTEAFF TGTGCCAGCTCACCACGGGAGATGAGAGACACTGAAGCTTTCTTT
many . TRBJ2-1 TRBV7-3 CASSPPGSSYEQFF TGTGCCAGCAGCCCCCCTGGATCTAGTTATGAGCAGTTCTTC
many TRBD1 TRBJ1-6 TRBV27 CASRTGQGESSPLHF TGTGCCAGCAGGACCGGACAGGGGGAAAGTTCACCCCTCCACTTT
once . TRBJ2-2 TRBV24-1 CATSDPAETGELFF TGTGCCACCAGTGATCCCGCAGAGACCGGGGAGCTGTTTTTT
many . TRBJ2-3 TRBV5-1 CASSLQPTDTQYF TGCGCCAGCAGCTTGCAACCCACAGATACGCAGTATTTT
few . TRBJ1-3 TRBV19 CASATAGPPGNTIYF TGTGCCAGTGCGACAGCCGGCCCCCCTGGAAACACCATATATTTT
. . TRBJ1-5 TRBV12-5 CASGILNQPQHF TGTGCTAGTGGTATCCTGAATCAGCCCCAGCATTTT
many TRBD1 TRBJ1-2 TRBV11-3 CASSYGQGQPYGYTF TGTGCCAGCAGCTACGGACAGGGTCAGCCCTATGGCTACACCTTC
few . TRBJ1-2 TRBV6-2/TRBV6-3 CASSYSPANYGYTF TGTGCCAGCAGTTACTCACCCGCTAACTATGGCTACACCTTC
many TRBD2 TRBJ2-3 TRBV27 CASSMRTSGTDTQYF TGTGCCAGCAGTATGCGGACTAGCGGCACAGATACGCAGTATTTT
many TRBD2 TRBJ2-5 TRBV11-3 CASSTNSGRSETQYF TGTGCCAGCAGCACCAATAGCGGGAGATCAGAGACCCAGTACTTC
few TRBD1 TRBJ2-7 TRBV4-2 CASSQMDREGYEQYF TGTGCCAGCAGCCAGATGGACAGGGAAGGGTACGAGCAGTACTTC
once TRBD1 TRBJ1-1 TRBV29-1 CSVRPGGVTEAFF TGCAGCGTTAGGCCAGGGGGCGTTACTGAAGCTTTCTTT
few TRBD2 TRBJ2-2 TRBV7-7 CASSLDAGAGELFF TGTGCCAGCAGCTTAGATGCGGGGGCCGGGGAGCTGTTTTTT
many . TRBJ2-6 TRBV28 CASSRVGANVLTF TGTGCCAGCAGTAGGGTCGGGGCCAACGTCCTGACTTTC
few . TRBJ1-5 TRBV7-8 CASSPGDGPNQPQHF TGTGCCAGCAGCCCCGGAGACGGCCCCAATCAGCCCCAGCATTTT
. TRBD1 TRBJ2-7 TRBV4-1 CASSQLVAGTGPYEQYF TGCGCCAGCAGCCAGTTAGTAGCCGGGACAGGGCCCTACGAGCAGTACTTC
. TRBD1 TRBJ2-7 TRBV5-1 CASSLEQGANDEQYF TGCGCCAGCAGCCTAGAACAGGGGGCCAACGACGAGCAGTACTTC
many TRBD2 TRBJ2-1 TRBV7-8 CASSLKPWRGGSSNEQFF TGTGCCAGCAGCTTAAAACCCTGGAGGGGCGGGAGTAGTAATGAGCAGTTCTTC
many TRBD2 TRBJ2-7 TRBV20-1 CSARGSASGSHSSYEQYF TGCAGTGCTAGAGGGAGCGCTAGCGGGAGTCACAGCTCCTACGAGCAGTACTTC
many . TRBJ2-3 TRBV18 CASSPTRTSSTDTQYF TGTGCCAGCTCACCTACCAGGACCTCAAGCACAGATACGCAGTATTTT
. . TRBJ2-2 TRBV7-3 CASGSSRVGNTGELFF TGTGCCAGCGGCTCATCCCGGGTGGGGAACACCGGGGAGCTGTTTTTT
few TRBD2 TRBJ2-5 TRBV20-1 CSAGRGEGRETQYF TGCAGTGCCGGGCGAGGGGAGGGCCGAGAGACCCAGTACTTC
few . TRBJ2-5 TRBV28 CASSLGDYQETQYF TGTGCCAGCAGTTTGGGGGACTACCAAGAGACCCAGTACTTC
many TRBD2 TRBJ2-3 TRBV11-2 CASSLGGEDTQYF TGTGCCAGCAGCTTGGGAGGGGAAGATACGCAGTATTTT
. . TRBJ2-5 TRBV19 CASSTHPIQGWETQYF TGTGCCAGTAGTACCCACCCCATCCAGGGGTGGGAGACCCAGTACTTC
many . TRBJ2-2 TRBV11-1 CASSLVGQAGGGELFF TGTGCCAGCAGCCTGGTTGGGCAGGCCGGCGGGGGGGAGCTGTTTTTT
many TRBD1 TRBJ1-4 TRBV28 CASSLLGTTGGELFF TGTGCCAGCAGTTTATTGGGGACCACAGGGGGGGAACTGTTTTTT
. . TRBJ2-1 TRBV11-2 CASSLTSSANEQFF TGTGCCAGCAGCTTGACTTCGAGCGCCAATGAGCAGTTCTTC
few TRBD2 TRBJ2-1 TRBV20-1 CSAGGRASYNEQFF TGCAGTGCTGGGGGGAGGGCCTCCTACAATGAGCAGTTCTTC
many . TRBJ1-4 TRBV30 CAWSQGREKLFF TGTGCCTGGAGTCAGGGTCGGGAAAAACTGTTTTTT
many . TRBJ2-1 TRBV6-2/TRBV6-3 CASSLAQWEQFF TGTGCCAGCAGTTTAGCGCAATGGGAGCAGTTCTTC
many . TRBJ2-7 TRBV28 CASVSGPYEQYF TGTGCCAGCGTGTCAGGTCCCTACGAGCAGTACTTC
. . TRBJ1-1 TRBV19 CASSIDVSTEAFF TGTGCCAGTAGTATAGATGTTTCCACTGAAGCTTTCTTT
few . TRBJ2-1 TRBV6-4 CASSDLGYPSYNEQFF TGTGCCAGCAGTGACTTAGGGTATCCCTCCTACAATGAGCAGTTCTTC